This section outlines one TCR beta chain sequence together with its context. Its antigen is undetermined. The CDR3 contains 16 residues. Trimming removed 3 bases from V and 0 bases from J; junction bases left unmatched: 5. Germline CDR1 is LNHDA and CDR2 is SQIVND (reference sequence). Produced via immunoSEQ multiplex PCR; TCRdb's table is partial and in-frame only. The data hold 150,000 to 190,000 clones, with approximately 91% observed a single time. The data were taken from a study of T cell responses to AZD1222 COVID-19 vaccine. Whole-study results and caveats: Clonal diversity may have been underestimated, and the donors were mostly white British, with more females than males. The reported proportion of spike-specific TCRs targeting unmutated variant regions was nearly half.

This clonotype was obtained from an adult who received the AZD1222 COVID-19 vaccine. The chain has TRBV19 and TRBJ2-3; 8 bases are shared with TRBD1. The sample in question was peripheral blood, obtained 28 days after the second AZD1222 dose. The CDR3 bases are TGTGCCAGTAGTATCCGGACAGGGACTAGCACAGATACGCAGTATTTT. It encodes CASSIRTGTSTDTQYF.